This TCR beta chain was identified during a study of blood T cell repertoires in COVID-19. The repertoire was sequenced with immunoSEQ multiplex PCR; TCRdb's copy has only in-frame clones and lacks some. The sample lists tens of thousands of clones, around 90% seen once, with over 9.5% in the top ten. Trimming at V came to 5 bases and at J to 8 bases, leaving 10 bases not matched to a gene. CDR1 and CDR2 (germline): MDHEN, SYDVKM. The CDR3 extends over 15 amino acids. The source material was peripheral blood. The V gene is TRBV28, the J gene TRBJ2-1, with TRBD2 matching 9 bases. This sequence originates from a human donor with acute or convalescent COVID-19. The donor label of this sample is uncertain. This CDR3 reads CASSLSGSELHEQFF. The CDR3 coding sequence is TGTGCCAGCAGTCTTAGCGGGAGTGAGTTACATGAGCAGTTCTTC.